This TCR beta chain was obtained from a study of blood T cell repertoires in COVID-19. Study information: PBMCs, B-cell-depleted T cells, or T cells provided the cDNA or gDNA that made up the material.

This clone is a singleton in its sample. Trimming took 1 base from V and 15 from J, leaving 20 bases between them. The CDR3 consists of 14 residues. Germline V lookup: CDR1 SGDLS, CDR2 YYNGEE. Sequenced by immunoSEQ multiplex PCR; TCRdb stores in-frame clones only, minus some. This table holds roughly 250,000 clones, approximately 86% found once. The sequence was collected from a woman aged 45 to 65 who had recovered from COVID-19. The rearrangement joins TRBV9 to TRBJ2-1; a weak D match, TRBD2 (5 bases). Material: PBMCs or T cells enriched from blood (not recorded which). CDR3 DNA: TGTGCCAGCAGCGTAAACTTACTAGTCCCCGATCGGTTCTTC. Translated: CASSVNLLVPDRFF.